This passage covers 27 T cell receptor beta chains from one sample sequenced in a study of molecular identifiers for immune sequencing clone quantification. TCRdb independently ran MiXCR on the PCR reads; one entry per CDR3 protein. The data contain some 680,000 distinct CDR3 sequences, 25% of them singletons. The sample taken for sequencing was naive CD8+ T cells from blood, with Jurkat cell RNA spiked in. The subset: FACS-sorted CD8+CD4-CCR7+CD45RA+ naive T cells. These receptors were collected from a human donor in good health. Some libraries in this study had Jurkat cell RNA spiked in.

The rearrangement joins TRBV10-2 to TRBJ1-1; no clear D gene. The V gene lost 1 base and the J gene lost 3 bases, with 6 bases spanning the gap. CDR3 length: 13 amino acids. The V gene's germline CDR1 is WSHSY and CDR2 SAAADI. CDR3 DNA sequence: TGCGCCAGCAGTGAGTACCGATACACTGAAGCTTTCTTT. Translated, it gives CASSEYRYTEAFF.

This clonotype has a handful of counts. This rearrangement joins TRBV20-1 to TRBJ2-7, with 9 bases lining up with TRBD2. CDR1 is DFQATT, CDR2 SNEGSKA, per germline (reference sequence). The CDR3 length is 15 residues. V shed 0 bases, J shed 6 bases, and the junction held 9 bases outside the gene matches. The CDR3 sequence: CSAREHEREDSEQYF. The CDR3 nucleotides read TGCAGTGCTAGAGAGCATGAGCGGGAGGATTCCGAGCAGTACTTC.

This clonotype occurred many times. The chain uses TRBV28 and TRBJ2-5; D possibly corresponds to TRBD1 (6 bases). The CDR3 length is 16 residues. Looked up from germline, CDR1 is MDHEN and CDR2 is SYDVKM. The V end lost 2 bases, the J end lost 5 bases, and 18 bases lay between the germline ends. CDR3 in amino acids: CASSLNPHRVGETQYF. The CDR3 DNA follows: TGTGCCAGCAGTTTAAATCCCCACAGGGTGGGGGAGACCCAGTACTTC.

Note on this clonotype: A single base separates this from a much larger clone, so it may be a read error. The J gene is TRBJ2-3, the V gene TRBV29-1, with TRBD1 identical over 10 bases. This CDR3 contains 14 residues. CDR1 and CDR2 from the germline V gene are SQVTM and ANQGSEA. J gave up 4 bases and V 4 bases, and 5 bases lay outside the gene matches. CDR3 sequence reads: CSVARQGAADTQYF. CDR3 DNA sequence: TGCAGCGTTGCTAGACAGGGGGCTGCAGATACGCAGTATTTT.

This clonotype was counted at least ten times. J is TRBJ1-4 and V is TRBV5-1; D is ambiguous. V gave up 0 bases and J gave up 8 bases, with 17 bases separating them. CDR1 and CDR2 (germline): SGHRS, YFSETQ. The CDR3 consists of 16 residues. The CDR3 region has the DNA TGCGCCAGCAGCTTGGAGGAGCCAGAGACGGAGGAAAAACTGTTTTTT. Translated, it gives CASSLEEPETEEKLFF.

A few counts support this clonotype. This chain joins TRBV7-9 and TRBJ2-1; tentative D call: TRBD1 (6 bases). Germline assignment: CDR1 SEHNR and CDR2 FQNEAQ (reference sequence). Trimming shortened V by 2 bases and J by 4 bases, and 12 bases separated the two germline ends. The CDR3 has 15 amino acids. The CDR3 loop is CASSLHPGDYNEQFF. DNA for the CDR3: TGTGCCAGCAGCTTACACCCAGGGGATTACAATGAGCAGTTCTTC.

This clonotype showed up many times. J is TRBJ1-1 and V is TRBV7-9; 10 nucleotides match TRBD1. Germline V lookup: CDR1 SEHNR, CDR2 FQNEAQ (reference sequence). This CDR3 has 15 residues. Unmatched junction bases numbered 9, after V lost 6 bases and J lost 5 bases. CDR3 bases: TGTGCCAGCAGTAGTCGGGACAGGGGAAGTACTGAAGCTTTCTTT. Amino acids: CASSSRDRGSTEAFF.

This clonotype was observed many times. This sequence joins TRBV29-1 and TRBJ1-1; D remains unclear. Per germline, CDR1 SQVTM and CDR2 ANQGSEA. V lost 4 bases to trimming and J lost 0 bases, with 6 bases between them. The CDR3 extends over 12 amino acids. The CDR3 nucleotides are TGCAGCGTTGGTGACATGAACACTGAAGCTTTCTTT. It codes for CSVGDMNTEAFF.

This clonotype appeared a single time. This chain joins TRBV4-2 and TRBJ2-5; 12 bases match TRBD2. The CDR3 spans 18 residues. Germline trimming cut 0 bases from V and 2 bases from J; bases unmatched to any gene: 7. Germline CDR1 and CDR2: LGHNA and YNFKEQ. CDR3 region: CASSQDRASGGEQETQYF. As DNA, the CDR3 is TGTGCCAGCAGCCAAGATCGTGCTAGCGGGGGGGAGCAAGAGACCCAGTACTTC.

Worth noting for this clonotype: An end of the junction does not agree with germline; a read error may underlie this. The chain couples TRBV30 to TRBJ2-3; a weak D match, TRBD2 (5 bases). Germline values: CDR1 GTSNPN, CDR2 SVGIG (reference sequence). This CDR3 contains 14 residues. The CDR3 DNA sequence: TGTGCCCGGAGAGGGCACCCTGTGGCAGATACGCAGTATTTT. Residues: CARRGHPVADTQYF.

This chain uses TRBV6-2 or TRBV6-3 with TRBJ2-4, with 9 bases that match TRBD1. The V and J ends lost 4 bases and 0 bases, in that order; junction bases with no gene match: 22. CDR1 and CDR2 (germline): MNHEY, SVGEGT. The CDR3 has 22 amino acids. The CDR3 spells CASSSDSDRGYAPLLAKNIQYF. For the CDR3, the DNA is TGTGCCAGCAGTTCGGACTCGGACAGGGGCTATGCACCCTTACTAGCCAAAAACATTCAGTACTTC.

J is TRBJ2-1 and V is TRBV6-2 or TRBV6-3; 14 bases align to TRBD2. Looked up from germline, CDR1 is MNHEY and CDR2 is SVGEGT. The CDR3 length is 16 residues. The J segment lost 8 bases and the V segment lost 10 bases, leaving 13 bases of the junction unmatched. The CDR3 sequence is CATATGRGLAGDEQFF. CDR3 nucleotide sequence: TGTGCCACCGCCACGGGGCGGGGACTAGCGGGAGATGAGCAGTTCTTC.

The table lists this clonotype with many counts. The chain is built from TRBV4-1 and TRBJ2-7, with TRBD1 identical over 8 bases. The CDR3 spans 14 residues. The V gene's germline CDR1 is MGHRA and CDR2 YSYEKL. V shed 2 bases and J 2 bases; nucleotides not matched to a gene: 2. The DNA of the CDR3 is TGCGCCAGCAGCCAAAAGACAGGGGCCTACGAGCAGTACTTC. This codes for CASSQKTGAYEQYF.

To note about this clonotype: Since a much larger clone is just one base distant, this may be a read error. Likely a read error: the CDR3 ends without its conserved phenylalanine or tryptophan. The chain recombines TRBV7-2 with TRBJ2-3; 14 bases line up with TRBD2. Germline trimming cut 3 bases from V and 1 base from J; bases unmatched to any gene: 12. The CDR3 is 20 residues long. CDR1 SGHTA and CDR2 FQGNSA come from the germline V gene. CDR3: CASSFLGLAGARTRTDTQYL. Here the CDR3 DNA reads TGTGCCAGCAGCTTTTTGGGACTAGCGGGAGCCAGGACGCGCACAGATACGCAGTATCTT.

This clonotype has more than one count but fewer than ten. This rearrangement joins TRBV4-3 to TRBJ2-7, with D possibly matching TRBD1 (7 bases). The CDR3 covers 15 residues. V lost 1 base, J lost 2 bases, and 12 bases lay in between. Germline CDR1 and CDR2: LGHNA and YSLEER. CDR3 sequence reads: CASSQGAGGTYEQYF. DNA of the CDR3: TGCGCCAGCAGCCAAGGGGCAGGGGGGACCTACGAGCAGTACTTC.

This clonotype was picked up a small number of times. This chain joins TRBV9 and TRBJ1-1; maybe TRBD1 (5 bases). V lost 4 bases to trimming and J lost 6 bases, with 13 bases between them. Germline assignment: CDR1 SGDLS and CDR2 YYNGEE. The CDR3 runs 13 residues. The CDR3 sequence: CASSPGTLAEAFF. The CDR3 DNA reads TGTGCCAGCAGCCCCGGGACCCTTGCTGAAGCTTTCTTT. The whole variable domain, filled in from reference TRBV9 and TRBJ1-1, reads DSGVTQTPKHLITATGQRVTLRCSPRSGDLSVYWYQQSLDQGLQFLIQYYNGEERAKGNILERFSAQQFPDLHSELNLSSLELGDSALYFCASSPGTLAEAFFGQGTRLTVV.

Comments on this clonotype: The CDR3 end shows no conserved phenylalanine or tryptophan, and so a read error is likely. The CDR3 DNA sequence: TGTGCCAGCAGCCCCCCAGACAGTACTGAAGCTTTCTCT. Translation gives CASSPPDSTEAFS. V gene TRBV7-6 combines with J gene TRBJ1-1; D possibly corresponds to TRBD1 (5 bases). The CDR3 runs to 13 residues. V was cut by 5 bases and J by 5 bases, with 12 bases left in between. CDR1 is SGHVS and CDR2 is FNYEAQ in the germline V gene.

Comment on this clonotype: Germline and junction disagree at one end, which may indicate a read error. CDR3 sequence: CASSQGEGLPGQRYAF. CDR3 nucleotides: TGTGCCAGCAGCCAAGGGGAAGGCCTCCCGGGACAACGCTACGCCTTC. The gene calls are TRBV3-1 and TRBJ1-2, with a weak D call TRBD1 (6 bases). Germline loops: CDR1 LGHDT, CDR2 YNNKEL (reference sequence). CDR3 length: 16 amino acids.

The sample holds a few counts of this clonotype. The chain links TRBV9 to TRBJ2-1; TRBD2 might be the D (5 bases). Trimming shortened V by 0 bases and J by 9 bases, and 13 bases separated the two germline ends. Germline V gives CDR1 SGDLS, CDR2 YYNGEE. CDR3 length: 14 amino acids. In nucleotides, the CDR3 is TGTGCCAGCAGCGTAGAGGGTCGTCGGGGTGAGCAGTTCTTC. Translated, it gives CASSVEGRRGEQFF.

For this clonotype: This could be a read error, since a much larger clone is one nucleotide away. The CDR3 reads CASSFSTGEPGVPEAFF. DNA of the CDR3: TGTGCCAGCAGCTTCTCGACAGGGGAACCGGGTGTGCCTGAAGCTTTCTTT. The genes are TRBV7-6 and TRBJ1-1, with 8 bases identical to TRBD1. Trimming cost V 3 bases and J 6 bases; bases outside gene matches: 15. Germline CDR1 SGHVS, CDR2 FNYEAQ. The CDR3 spans 17 residues.

The CDR3 DNA is TGTGCCAGCAGCTTGGTAGGGACTGAAGGCTACGAGCAGTACTTC. As protein: CASSLVGTEGYEQYF. The V gene is TRBV5-6, the J gene TRBJ2-7; D might be TRBD2 (6 bases). The CDR3 sequence is 15 residues long. Trimming removed 0 bases at V and 3 bases at J, with 13 bases between. The germline gives CDR1 SGHDT, CDR2 YYEEEE. Based on the CDR3 plus reference TRBV5-6 and TRBJ2-7, the full variable domain is DAGVTQSPTHLIKTRGQQVTLRCSPKSGHDTVSWYQQALGQGPQFIFQYYEEEERQRGNFPDRFSGHQFPNYSSELNVNALLLGDSALYLCASSLVGTEGYEQYFGPGTRLTVT.

The count of this clonotype is one. One end of the junction varies from germline; a read error may be responsible. The chain has TRBV5-6 and TRBJ1-1, with a weak D call TRBD1 (5 bases). In germline, CDR1 is SGHDT, CDR2 YYEEEE. The CDR3 is 13 amino acids. The DNA of the CDR3 is TGTGCCAGCAGCTGGGCGACGGGGACTGGAGCTTTCTTT. It translates to CASSWATGTGAFF. Based on the CDR3 plus reference TRBV5-6 and TRBJ1-1, the full variable domain is DAGVTQSPTHLIKTRGQQVTLRCSPKSGHDTVSWYQQALGQGPQFIFQYYEEEERQRGNFPDRFSGHQFPNYSSELNVNALLLGDSALYLCASSWATGTGAFFGQGTRLTVV.

V and J are TRBV27 and TRBJ2-2; TRBD1 agrees at 10 bases. This CDR3 region has 16 residues. V gave up 5 bases and J gave up 4 bases; unmatched junction bases: 7. Germline V gene sequence: CDR1 MNHEY, CDR2 SMNVEV (reference sequence). The CDR3 loop is CASSVRDRGGTGELFF. CDR3 nucleotides: TGTGCCAGCAGTGTACGGGACAGGGGAGGCACCGGGGAGCTGTTTTTT.

This sequence joins TRBV24-1 and TRBJ2-5, with 8 bases aligning to TRBD2. Germline-derived CDR1 and CDR2 are KGHDR and SFDVKD. V lost 6 bases and J lost 5; bases outside the gene matches: 4. This CDR3 spans 13 amino acids. CDR3 bases: TGTGCCACCAGTCTAAGCGGGAGTGAGACCCAGTACTTC. Translated: CATSLSGSETQYF.

This CDR3 reads CASRTHPIPDTEAFF. The CDR3 DNA sequence: TGTGCCAGCAGAACACACCCGATCCCGGACACTGAAGCTTTCTTT. The chain joins TRBV2 to TRBJ1-1; D remains ambiguous. V dropped 6 bases and J dropped 3 bases, with 17 bases sitting between them. The CDR3 contains 15 residues. Germline CDR1 reads SNHLY; CDR2 reads FYNNEI.

The table lists this clonotype with a few counts. The chain joins TRBV11-2 to TRBJ2-7, with D unresolved. V was cut by 7 bases and J by 3 bases, with 13 bases left in between. The CDR3 loop spans 13 amino acids. The germline V gene encodes CDR1 SGHAT and CDR2 FQNNGV. This CDR3 is CASTETFLYEQYF. Here the CDR3 DNA reads TGTGCCAGCACCGAGACATTCCTCTACGAGCAGTACTTC.

With regard to this clonotype: Since a much larger clone is just one base distant, this may be a read error. The rearrangement links TRBV7-2 to TRBJ1-6; D is possibly TRBD1 (5 bases). Germline lookup yields CDR1 SGHTA and CDR2 FQGNSA. The CDR3 spans 15 residues. This CDR3 is CASSPRDGYNSPLPF. The DNA of the CDR3 is TGTGCCAGCAGCCCTCGGGACGGCTATAATTCACCCCTCCCCTTT.